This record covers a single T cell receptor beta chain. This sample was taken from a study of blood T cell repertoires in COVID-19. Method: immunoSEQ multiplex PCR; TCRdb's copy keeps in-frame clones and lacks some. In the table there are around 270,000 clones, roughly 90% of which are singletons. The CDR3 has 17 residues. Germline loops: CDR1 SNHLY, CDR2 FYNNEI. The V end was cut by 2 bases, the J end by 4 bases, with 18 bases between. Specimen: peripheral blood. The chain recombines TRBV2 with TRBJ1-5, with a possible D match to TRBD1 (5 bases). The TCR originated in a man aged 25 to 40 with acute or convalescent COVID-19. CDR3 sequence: CASSEWGVASTNQPQHF. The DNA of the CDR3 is TGTGCCAGCAGTGAATGGGGGGTCGCCAGTACAAATCAGCCCCAGCATTTT.